This T cell receptor (beta chain) emerged from a study of human T cells and chemical hapten exposure. General study results and limits: DPC sensitization did not alter TCRs above 1 in 1000 frequency. Counts of TCRs expanded at PT1 correlated positively with patch test score.

V was trimmed by 3 bases and J by 3 bases, leaving 6 bases between them. Per the germline V gene, CDR1 is LNHDA and CDR2 is SQIVND (reference sequence). The CDR3 spans 12 residues. This clonotype appeared a few times. The antigen remains undetermined. As for time point: patch test 1, 2 weeks after DPC sensitization. As to treatment: therapeutic diphenylcyclopropenone sensitization with weekly scalp DPC. Original data processing: A typical sample had 95,000 to 100,000 TCRs, with about 20,000 to 750,000 overall. TCRdb re-called the RACE reads with MiXCR, one entry per CDR3 protein. The V and J calls and clone size come from TCRdb's table, not from the authors' own analysis. The table has 95,000 to 100,000 distinct CDR3 sequences, 9.5% to 15% seen once.

The chain uses TRBV19 and TRBJ2-7; D may be TRBD1 (6 bases). The source is a woman between 35 and 50 years old with alopecia areata. Some clones in this sample may be carry-over from other donors' samples. Source: whole blood, taken in connection with sensitization to the hapten diphenylcyclopropenone (DPC). The CDR3 bases are TGTGCCAGTAGTATGACAGGCTACGAGCAGTACTTC. As protein: CASSMTGYEQYF.